This T cell receptor (beta chain) is drawn from a study of lymphopenia after photon versus proton radiotherapy. CDR3 length: 15 amino acids. V was pared by 7 bases and J by 9 bases, with 14 bases of the junction left unmatched. The germline V gene encodes CDR1 SGDLS and CDR2 YYNGEE. Whole-study findings and limits: Relative stability marked proton patients; photon patients lost diversity and naive cells.

A word on this clone: Its antigen is currently unknown.

The assay was immunoSEQ multiplex PCR, and TCRdb's table has in-frame clones only and misses some. Altogether approximately 80,000 clones are present, around 80% being singletons, with the ten largest covering approximately 1.4%. This sample comprised peripheral blood, obtained from a patient treated with proton-based radiotherapy. This clonotype was sampled from a man aged 60-69 years with pancreatic cancer. The chain uses TRBV9 and TRBJ2-1; 9 nucleotides line up with TRBD2. CDR3 in amino acids: CASAPTGTSLIEQFF. CDR3 nucleotides: TGTGCCAGCGCCCCTACCGGGACTAGCTTGATTGAGCAGTTCTTC.